The 30 T cell receptor beta chains below all came from one sample that was sequenced in a study of T cells in Graves' hyperthyroidism and ophthalmopathy. Regions amplified from RNA transcripts were the TCR beta CDR3 regions. Initially, a first-round RT-PCR of the TCR CDR3 employed the HTBI primer set. TCRdb re-analysed the multiplex PCR reads in MiXCR, keeping a single row per CDR3 protein. Of 610,000 or so distinct CDR3 sequences in the sample, about half were seen once. Sequences were obtained from peripheral blood or thyroid tissue (not recorded which). These receptors were taken from a woman younger than 35 with Graves' hyperthyroidism.

This clonotype was counted ten times or more. V usage is TRBV6-2 or TRBV6-3 and J usage is TRBJ2-7; D is undetermined. V lost 2 bases and J 0 bases, leaving 8 bases between the germline ends. This CDR3 comprises 14 residues. The germline gives CDR1 MNHEY, CDR2 SVGEGT. The CDR3 DNA reads as TGTGCCAGCAGTTACGGGCATAACTCCTACGAGCAGTACTTC. Translating gives CASSYGHNSYEQYF.

The V call is TRBV20-1, the J call TRBJ1-3; TRBD1 agrees at 7 bases. The junction had 15 bases not matched to a gene; V was cut back by 2 bases and J by 8 bases. This CDR3 is 16 amino acids long. Germline CDR1 is DFQATT and CDR2 is SNEGSKA (reference sequence). CDR3 coding DNA: TGCAGTGCTAGACCAGGGGGAAAGGGCTATGGCTACACCATATATTTT. Amino acid sequence: CSARPGGKGYGYTIYF.

The chain joins TRBV7-9 to TRBJ2-4; 15 bases fit TRBD2. Germline assignment: CDR1 SEHNR and CDR2 FQNEAQ (reference sequence). CDR3 size: 18 residues. J lost 1 base, V lost 5 bases, and 6 bases had no gene match. The CDR3 DNA reads TGTGCCAGCAGCGTCGGACTAGCGGGAGGGAGTGCCAAAAACATTCAGTACTTC. Translation gives CASSVGLAGGSAKNIQYF.

CDR3 nucleotides: TGTGCCAGCAGTTCCGACAGAAGGAATGGCTACGAGCAGTACTTC. Protein: CASSSDRRNGYEQYF. V usage is TRBV6-1 and J usage is TRBJ2-7; tentatively, D is TRBD1 (5 bases). Per the germline V gene, CDR1 is MNHNS and CDR2 is SASEGT. Trimming took off 5 bases at V and 3 bases at J, with 17 bases between the two ends. This CDR3 has 15 amino acids.

This clonotype was picked up many times. The rearrangement links TRBV20-1 to TRBJ1-6; weak D call: TRBD1 (6 bases). This CDR3 is 16 amino acids long. The V gene's germline CDR1 is DFQATT and CDR2 SNEGSKA (reference sequence). V lost 0 bases and J lost 5, with 14 bases in between. The CDR3 loop reads CSARDLGAENNSPLHF. CDR3 in DNA: TGCAGTGCTAGAGATCTGGGGGCCGAGAATAATTCACCCCTCCACTTT.

The chain couples TRBV12-3 or TRBV12-4 to TRBJ1-5; no clear D. Trimming left V 3 bases short and J 2 bases short, with 11 bases between. This CDR3 is built from 15 residues. CDR3 DNA: TGTGCCAGCAGTTTTATCTGGACGGGCAATCAGCCCCAGCATTTT. It codes for CASSFIWTGNQPQHF.

This clonotype was counted many times. This chain links TRBV6-6 with TRBJ1-1; D is uncertain. In germline, CDR1 is MNHNY, CDR2 SVGAGI (reference sequence). Trimming removed 11 bases from V and 1 base from J, with 14 bases in between. This CDR3 has 13 amino acids. The CDR3 DNA is TGTGCCGGGAGCAGTTGGTCGAACACTGAAGCTTTCTTT. This translates into CAGSSWSNTEAFF.

The rearrangement joins TRBV20-1 to TRBJ1-2, with 9 bases matching TRBD1. From germline, CDR1 is DFQATT and CDR2 SNEGSKA (reference sequence). CDR3 size: 14 residues. V shed 2 bases and J 2 bases; nucleotides not matched to a gene: 3. CDR3 amino acids: CSARSTGGNYGYTF. The CDR3 region has the DNA TGCAGTGCTAGATCGACAGGGGGGAACTATGGCTACACCTTC.

This chain joins TRBV20-1 and TRBJ1-3, with TRBD1 identical over 9 bases. The CDR3 extends over 16 amino acids. Germline V gene lookup returns CDR1 DFQATT and CDR2 SNEGSKA (reference sequence). V dropped 6 bases and J dropped 2; count of bases not matched to a gene: 11. CDR3 sequence: CSARIDRGNTGNTIYF. CDR3 DNA: TGCAGTGCGAGAATTGACAGGGGGAACACTGGAAACACCATATATTTT.

This clonotype was detected once. One end of the junction varies from germline; a read error may be responsible. This chain uses TRBV7-2 with TRBJ1-3; D gene ambiguous. There are 12 residues in the CDR3. CDR1 and CDR2 (germline): SGHTA, FQGNSA. CDR3: CASSLAANTTYF. The CDR3 nucleotides read TGTGCCAGCAGCTTGGCCGCGAACACCACATATTTT.

The chain employs TRBV27 and TRBJ2-7; 9 positions agree with TRBD2. J was trimmed by 3 bases and V by 5 bases; bases with no gene match: 5. Germline lookup yields CDR1 MNHEY and CDR2 SMNVEV (reference sequence). This CDR3 has 14 amino acids. The DNA for the CDR3 is TGTGCCAGCAGTGAGGGACTAGCCTACTACGAGCAGTACTTC. Protein: CASSEGLAYYEQYF.

The chain carries TRBV12-3 or TRBV12-4 and TRBJ1-3; no definite D call. The V and J ends lost 4 bases and 4 bases respectively, with 14 bases between them. This CDR3 spans 15 amino acids. CDR3: CASSSTLLWGNTIYF. CDR3 DNA: TGTGCCAGCAGTTCCACCCTCTTGTGGGGAAACACCATATATTTT.

This clonotype was counted at least ten times. V usage is TRBV29-1 and J usage is TRBJ1-3; no firm D call. Germline CDR1 reads SQVTM; CDR2 reads ANQGSEA. The ends were cut back, 0 bases at V and 4 bases at J, with 10 bases in the middle. CDR3 length equals 14 residues. The CDR3 DNA sequence: TGCAGCGTTGAAGAAGGCGGGTCGGGAAACACCATATATTTT. The encoded protein is CSVEEGGSGNTIYF.

In DNA form, the CDR3 reads TGTGCCAGCAGTGGAGGGGGCTCCTCCAGCTACACCTTC. Its translation: CASSGGGSSSYTF. V is TRBV2 and J is TRBJ1-2; 7 bases are a match to TRBD1. This CDR3 has 13 amino acids. Losses at the gene ends were 4 bases for V and 9 bases for J; bases not matched to a gene: 8. CDR1 is SNHLY, CDR2 FYNNEI, per germline.

The chain combines TRBV10-3 with TRBJ2-5; 7 bases are a match to TRBD1. This CDR3 comprises 16 residues. CDR1 and CDR2 from the germline V gene are ENHRY and SYGVKD. Unmatched junction bases numbered 7, after V lost 1 base and J lost 2 bases. The CDR3 nucleotides read TGTGCCATCAGTGAGTGCCACCGGGACAGACAAGAGACCCAGTACTTC. It encodes CAISECHRDRQETQYF.

At least ten counts were recorded for this clonotype. CDR3 amino acids: CAWSGQGYSPLHF. Here the CDR3 DNA reads TGTGCCTGGAGTGGACAGGGTTATTCACCCCTCCACTTT. The chain employs TRBV30 and TRBJ1-6, with TRBD1 identical over 7 bases. Trimming cost V 1 base and J 8 bases; bases outside gene matches: 2. CDR1 GTSNPN and CDR2 SVGIG come from the germline V gene (reference sequence). The CDR3 runs 13 residues.

This clonotype was recorded at least ten times. The chain couples TRBV4-3 to TRBJ2-6, with D maybe TRBD1 (5 bases). V lost 6 bases and J 0 bases, leaving 12 bases between the germline ends. Germline V gene sequence: CDR1 LGHNA, CDR2 YSLEER. The CDR3 consists of 16 residues. This chain's CDR3 is CASSFDRNSGANVLTF. The CDR3 DNA sequence: TGCGCCAGCAGTTTTGACAGAAACTCTGGGGCCAACGTCCTGACTTTC.

This chain connects TRBV29-1 to TRBJ2-5, with D unclear. V shed 6 bases and J shed 7 bases, with 18 bases lying between them. CDR3 length: 13 residues. Germline lookup yields CDR1 SQVTM and CDR2 ANQGSEA. The CDR3 sequence is CSVSPRLKGTQYF. The CDR3 bases are TGCAGCGTATCACCACGGCTTAAAGGGACCCAGTACTTC.

This clonotype was detected many times. The CDR3 loop is CASSQGHGQGYGYTF. The DNA for the CDR3 is TGTGCCAGCAGCCAAGGCCATGGACAGGGCTATGGCTACACCTTC. The V call is TRBV4-2, the J call TRBJ1-2, with 8 positions matching TRBD1. The CDR3 extends over 15 amino acids. Trimming cost V 1 base and J 4 bases; bases outside gene matches: 5. Germline V gene data show CDR1 as LGHNA and CDR2 as YNFKEQ.

Notes on this clonotype: Since a much larger clone is just one base distant, this may be a read error. This chain uses TRBV20-1 with TRBJ2-6; D unresolved. CDR1 is DFQATT and CDR2 is SNEGSKA in the germline V gene (reference sequence). This CDR3 region has 13 residues. DNA for the CDR3: TGCAATGCTTACAGCTCTGGGGCCAACGTCCTGACTTTC. It is translated as CNAYSSGANVLTF.

This clonotype was detected only a few times. The rearrangement links TRBV7-6 to TRBJ2-3; 7 bases fit TRBD2. This CDR3 contains 15 residues. The germline V gene has CDR1 SGHVS and CDR2 FNYEAQ. J gave up 4 bases and V 5 bases, and 9 bases lay outside the gene matches. DNA for the CDR3: TGTGCCAGCAGCCCCGAGGCGGGAGCGGCAGATACGCAGTATTTT. Its translation is CASSPEAGAADTQYF.

With regard to this clonotype: A much larger clonotype is one base distant, so this may be a read error. The genes are TRBV4-1 and TRBJ2-7; either TRBD1 or TRBD2 may supply D (5 bases each). Per the germline V gene, CDR1 is MGHRA and CDR2 is YSYEKL. The CDR3 extends over 16 amino acids. CDR3: CASSIPAGATGYEQYF. CDR3 nucleotide sequence: TGTGCCAGCAGCATCCCCGCCGGGGCAACCGGATACGAGCAGTACTTC.

This chain connects TRBV20-1 to TRBJ2-2, with 10 bases identical to TRBD2. V shed 5 bases, J shed 3 bases, and the junction held 6 bases outside the gene matches. The CDR3 is made up of 15 amino acids. Germline CDR1 and CDR2: DFQATT and SNEGSKA (reference sequence). CDR3 bases: TGCAGTGCTCCTAGCGGGAGTCGATACACCGGGGAGCTGTTTTTT. Protein: CSAPSGSRYTGELFF.

In this sample, this clonotype turned up many times. V and J are TRBV20-1 and TRBJ2-6; no clear D. Trimming left V 7 bases short and J 0 bases short, with 10 bases between. Germline CDR1 reads DFQATT; CDR2 reads SNEGSKA (reference sequence). This CDR3 comprises 14 residues. The CDR3 protein is CSGASFSGANVLTF. CDR3 in DNA: TGCAGTGGGGCCAGCTTCTCTGGGGCCAACGTCCTGACTTTC.

This rearrangement joins TRBV20-1 to TRBJ2-7; D gene unclear. Germline-derived CDR1 and CDR2 are DFQATT and SNEGSKA (reference sequence). Trimming left V 1 base short and J 5 bases short, with 9 bases between. This CDR3 has 12 residues. The CDR3 coding sequence is TGCAGTGCTAGAGTGCTAGTTCACGAGCAGTACTTC. As protein: CSARVLVHEQYF.

The sample holds many counts of this clonotype. The V call is TRBV5-8, the J call TRBJ2-7; 7 nucleotides match TRBD2. The V and J ends lost 1 base and 2 bases, in that order; junction bases with no gene match: 3. The CDR3 runs 14 residues. The germline gives CDR1 SGHTS, CDR2 YDEGEE. In nucleotides, the CDR3 is TGTGCCAGCAGCTTGCCGGGAGGTACCTACGAGCAGTACTTC. It is translated as CASSLPGGTYEQYF. Looking up the rest from reference TRBV5-8 and TRBJ2-7 gives the full variable domain: EAGVTQSPTHLIKTRGQQATLRCSPISGHTSVYWYQQALGLGLQFLLWYDEGEERNRGNFPPRFSGRQFPNYSSELNVNALELEDSALYLCASSLPGGTYEQYFGPGTRLTVT.

In this sample, this clonotype turned up many times. The V call is TRBV12-3 or TRBV12-4, the J call TRBJ1-2; D is unresolved. Trimming shortened V by 4 bases and J by 6 bases, and 18 bases separated the two germline ends. There are 15 residues in the CDR3. The DNA for the CDR3 is TGTGCCAGCAGTTCCCCCCAGGATGTTCCGGATGGCTACACCTTC. It is translated as CASSSPQDVPDGYTF.

The gene calls are TRBV7-9 and TRBJ2-5, with D maybe TRBD1 (5 bases). The J call is doubtful: the DNA matches TRBJ2-1 better. CDR3 length: 16 amino acids. Per germline, CDR1 SEHNR and CDR2 FQNEAQ (reference sequence). CDR3 sequence reads: CASSSVHGAAYNEQFF. The CDR3 DNA reads TGTGCCAGCAGCTCAGTACATGGGGCAGCCTACAATGAGCAGTTCTTC.

On this clonotype: One end of the junction fails to match germline, which may point to a read error. The rearrangement links TRBV5-1 to TRBJ2-7; TRBD1 matches at 7 bases. This CDR3 spans 14 amino acids. CDR1 is SGHRS and CDR2 is YFSETQ in the germline V gene. CDR3 protein: CASSWDSSSYKQYF. In nucleotides, the CDR3 is TGCGCCAGCAGCTGGGACAGCAGCTCCTACAAGCAGTACTTC. Filled out from reference TRBV5-1 and TRBJ2-7, the complete variable domain reads KAGVTQTPRYLIKTRGQQVTLSCSPISGHRSVSWYQQTPGQGLQFLFEYFSETQRNKGNFPGRFSGRQFSNSRSEMNVSTLELGDSALYLCASSWDSSSYKQYFGPGTRLTVT.

About this clonotype itself: A single base separates this from a much larger clone, so it may be a read error. The chain employs TRBV3-1 and TRBJ1-5; no firm D call. CDR1 and CDR2 from the germline V gene are LGHDT and YNNKEL (reference sequence). Between the trimmed V and J ends, which lost 0 bases and 6 bases, there was a span of 6 bases. The CDR3 has 13 residues. DNA for the CDR3: TGTGCCAGCAGCCAAGATGGACCTCAGCCCCAGCATTTT. As protein: CASSQDGPQPQHF.